This is a list of T cell receptor beta chains from one sample in a study of CD8+CD57+ T cells in acquired aplastic anemia. One entry per CDR3 protein, called by TCRdb with MiXCR from the reads. The sample lists 400,000 to 450,000 distinct CDR3 sequences, 65% to 80% occurring once. Sequenced material: sorted CD4+, CD8+, or CD8+CD57+ T cells (not recorded which) from PBMCs. Receptors were obtained from a human donor in good health, serving as a control. The CDR3 runs from the conserved cysteine through the conserved F or W. A D gene is named only where the DNA matches it firmly. Clone size is not always given. Where it is, it says once, few, many or a class for expanded clones.

D,V,size,J,CDR3,DNA
-,TRBV5-5,-,TRBJ2-7,CANSITGSEQYF,TGTGCCAACAGCATAACAGGGAGCGAGCAGTACTTC
-,TRBV20-1,few,TRBJ1-5,CSASDSNQPQHF,TGCAGTGCTAGTGATAGCAATCAGCCCCAGCATTTT
TRBD1,TRBV7-8,many,TRBJ1-4,CASSFAIGTGNEKLFF,TGTGCCAGCAGCTTTGCTATAGGGACAGGGAATGAAAAACTGTTTTTT
TRBD1,TRBV12-3/TRBV12-4,-,TRBJ2-7,CASTPLAGTAYEQYF,TGTGCCAGCACCCCCCTGGCCGGGACAGCCTACGAGCAGTACTTC
-,TRBV7-2,-,TRBJ2-7,CASSERGRRDQYF,TGTGCCAGCAGCGAACGGGGGCGCAGAGACCAGTACTTC
-,TRBV7-9,-,TRBJ1-4,CASSYRGGGGEELFF,TGCGCCAGCAGCTACCGTGGGGGCGGGGGTGAAGAACTGTTTTTT
TRBD1,TRBV4-1,-,TRBJ1-2,CASSGTGQGAGYGYTF,TGCGCCAGCAGTGGAACGGGACAGGGGGCTGGCTATGGCTACACCTTT
-,TRBV19,few,TRBJ1-3,CASSPTGAGNTIYF,TGTGCCAGTAGTCCTACGGGGGCTGGAAACACCATATACTTT
-,TRBV7-3,-,TRBJ1-1,CASRSEHRNEAFF,TGTGCCAGCAGGTCCGAACACCGGAATGAAGCTTTCTTT
TRBD2,TRBV20-1,-,TRBJ2-1,CSARGIAGGNYNEQFF,TGCAGTGCTAGAGGTATAGCGGGGGGGAACTACAATGAGCAGTTCTTC
-,TRBV20-1,-,TRBJ1-6,CSASREETQSPLHF,TGCAGCGCTAGCAGGGAAGAGACCCAGTCACCCCTCCACTTT
TRBD1,TRBV20-1,many,TRBJ1-4,CSALYDRASEKLFF,TGCAGTGCCTTGTACGACAGGGCTTCTGAAAAACTGTTTTTT
-,TRBV7-8,-,TRBJ1-4,CASSLASGVGEKLFF,TGTGCCAGCAGCTTAGCTTCCGGGGTTGGGGAAAAACTGTTTTTT
TRBD2,TRBV15,many,TRBJ2-2,CATSREGRGTGELFF,TGTGCCACCAGCAGAGAGGGGAGGGGCACCGGGGAGCTGTTTTTT
-,TRBV7-9,once,TRBJ2-2,CASSLKGNEQYFVFF,-
-,TRBV20-1,many,TRBJ2-5,CSATQLGGDQETQYF,TGCAGTGCTACCCAGCTTGGAGGGGATCAAGAGACCCAGTACTTC
TRBD2,TRBV7-9,many,TRBJ2-1,CASSPAGGLEQFF,TGTGCCAGCAGCCCAGCGGGGGGGCTGGAGCAGTTCTTC
-,TRBV20-1,-,TRBJ2-1,CSASATTYNEQFF,TGCAGTGCCTCAGCCACTACCTACAATGAGCAGTTCTTC
-,TRBV29-1,-,TRBJ1-2,CSATTTGKLVYGYTF,TGCAGCGCTACCACCACCGGAAAATTGGTATATGGCTACACCTTC
-,TRBV13,-,TRBJ2-3,CASSQGGSHTDTQYF,TGTGCCAGCAGCCAGGGGGGGTCGCACACAGATACGCAGTATTTT
-,TRBV5-4,-,TRBJ1-5,CASSLGWSNQPQHF,TGTGCCAGCTCCCTAGGATGGAGCAATCAGCCCCAGCATTTT
-,TRBV7-2,-,TRBJ2-3,CASSLVSAGGNVTQYF,TGTGCCAGCAGCTTAGTTAGCGCTGGGGGCAACGTTACGCAGTATTTT
-,TRBV7-9,-,TRBJ1-2,CASSLAQAWTTYGYTF,TGTGCCAGCAGCTTAGCGCAGGCATGGACGACCTATGGCTACACCTTC
TRBD1,TRBV6-2/TRBV6-3,-,TRBJ2-1,CASRGTAIPYNAQFF,TGTGCCAGCAGGGGGACAGCCATCCCTTACAATGCGCAGTTCTTC
-,TRBV9,-,TRBJ2-3,CASSGTGSTDTQYF,TGTGCCAGCAGCGGCACAGGATCCACAGATACGCAGTATTTT
-,TRBV20-1,-,TRBJ1-4,CSAGGQVNTEKLFF,TGCAGTGCTGGGGGCCAGGTGAACACTGAAAAACTGTTTTTT
-,TRBV19,many,TRBJ1-1,CASSSQNTEAFF,TGTGCCAGTAGTTCACAGAATACTGAAGCTTTCTTT
TRBD1,TRBV7-9,-,TRBJ2-7,CASSTKTGERSPF,TGTGCCAGCAGCACCAAGACAGGGGAACGTTCGCCCTTC
-,TRBV9,-,TRBJ2-7,CASSPTVHYKEDF,TGTGCCAGCAGCCCGACAGTACACTACAAGGAAGATTTC
-,TRBV11-3,-,TRBJ1-6,CASSSYLGGGSTESPLHF,TGTGCCAGCAGCTCCTACCTGGGGGGGGGGTCAACCGAGTCACCCCTCCACTTT
TRBD1,TRBV7-8,-,TRBJ1-2,CASSLGTGYNSPLTF,TGTGCCAGCAGCTTAGGGACAGGGTACAACTCTCCCCTCACCTTC
-,TRBV19,-,TRBJ1-2,CASQEETGEQTF,TGTGCCAGTCAAGAAGAGACAGGTGAGCAGACCTTC
TRBD1,TRBV7-2,-,TRBJ1-4,CASSSSQGFTEDLFF,TGTGCCAGCAGCTCGTCACAGGGGTTTACAGAAGATCTGTTTTTT
-,TRBV20-1,-,TRBJ1-2,CSADDGSSSCYTF,TGCAGTGCTGACGATGGCTCAAGCTCCTGCTACACCTTC
-,TRBV7-3,-,TRBJ2-3,CASREGVAETDTQDF,TGTGCCAGCAGGGAAGGAGTCGCGGAAACAGATACGCAGGATTTT
TRBD1,TRBV7-8,many,TRBJ2-3,CASSLGQGGTDTQYF,TGTGCCAGCAGCTTAGGGCAGGGGGGCACAGATACGCAGTATTTT
-,TRBV25-1,-,TRBJ1-2,CASSDGMGEGGYTF,TGTGCCAGCAGTGATGGGATGGGTGAGGGTGGCTACACCTTC
-,TRBV3-1,few,TRBJ1-1,CASSPEYGRAAEAFF,TGTGCCAGCAGCCCGGAATACGGACGCGCCGCTGAAGCTTTCTTT
-,TRBV20-1,-,TRBJ1-2,CSVGRAGGYTF,TGCAGTGTTGGGAGGGCGGGTGGCTACACCTTC
-,TRBV2,-,TRBJ2-1,CASIGLVIYKAQFF,TGTGCCAGCATCGGGCTGGTTATCTACAAGGCGCAGTTCTTT
-,TRBV5-6,-,TRBJ2-5,CASSLRVSYF,TGTGCCAGCAGCCTTCGGGTATCATACTTC
TRBD2,TRBV20-1,-,TRBJ2-1,CSALAGGTDTQFF,TGCAGTGCTCTAGCGGGGGGCACAGATACGCAGTTCTTC
-,TRBV7-3,once,TRBJ1-4,CASSPWDGLNEKLFF,TGTGCCAGCAGCCCGTGGGACGGGCTTAATGAAAAACTGTTTTTT
-,TRBV20-1,-,TRBJ2-5,CSARPGTEASQYF,TGCAGTGCTAGACCCGGCACTGAAGCTTCCCAGTACTTC
-,TRBV5-1,-,TRBJ2-3,CASSLDGGGTTDTQYF,TGTGCCAGCAGCTTGGATGGTGGGGGAACCACAGATACGCAGTATTTT
TRBD1,TRBV20-1,many,TRBJ2-1,CSAEGARSYNEQFF,TGCAGTGCTGAGGGGGCTAGGTCCTACAATGAGCAGTTCTTC
TRBD1,TRBV7-2,-,TRBJ2-1,CAGSHAGGNEQFF,TGTGCCGGCAGCCACGCAGGGGGAAATGAGCAGTTCTTC
TRBD2,TRBV9,-,TRBJ2-1,CASSAGLAGDLLYNEQFF,TGTGCCAGCAGCGCGGGACTAGCGGGGGACCTCCTATACAATGAGCAGTTCTTC
TRBD1,TRBV7-3,many,TRBJ1-2,CASSPTGGGYGYTF,TGTGCCAGCAGCCCGACAGGGGGCGGCTATGGCTACACCTTC
-,TRBV11-2,-,TRBJ2-5,CASSLEDEPQYF,TGTGCCAGCAGCTTAGAGGACGAGCCCCAGTACTTC
-,TRBV7-6,-,TRBJ2-3,CASSLTAVGSDAQYF,TGTGCCAGCAGCTTAACGGCGGTTGGTTCCGACGCGCAGTATTTT
-,TRBV5-4,-,TRBJ2-7,CASSLRAGDTQQYF,TGTGCCAGCAGCTTGCGGGCAGGGGACACGCAGCAGTACTTC
TRBD1,TRBV6-2/TRBV6-3,few,TRBJ1-1,CASSRGHTEAFF,TGTGCCAGCTCAAGGGGGCATACTGAAGCTTTCTTT
TRBD1,TRBV20-1,once,TRBJ2-7,CSARGQGAYEQYF,TGCAGTGCAAGGGGACAGGGGGCGTACGAGCAGTACTTC
-,TRBV20-1,-,TRBJ1-1,CSVGGSFYELF,TGCAGCGTTGGTGGCAGCTTTTACGAGCTCTTT
-,TRBV7-2,-,TRBJ1-2,CASSLDRDGYGYTF,TGTGCCAGCAGCTTAGATAGAGACGGGTATGGCTACACCTTC
-,TRBV29-1,-,TRBJ1-2,CSAEGGRYGYTF,TGCAGCGCGGAAGGGGGAAGGTATGGCTACACCTTC
-,TRBV2,-,TRBJ2-7,CAISSARRGGYEQYF,TGTGCCATCAGCAGTGCCAGGAGGGGCGGGTACGAGCAGTACTTC
TRBD2,TRBV7-6,many,TRBJ2-1,CASRSSGGDYNEQFF,TGTGCCAGCAGGTCTAGCGGGGGGGATTACAATGAGCAGTTCTTC
-,TRBV6-2/TRBV6-3,once,TRBJ2-7,CASTRLGHEQYF,TGTGCCAGCACCCGACTTGGGCACGAGCAGTACTTC